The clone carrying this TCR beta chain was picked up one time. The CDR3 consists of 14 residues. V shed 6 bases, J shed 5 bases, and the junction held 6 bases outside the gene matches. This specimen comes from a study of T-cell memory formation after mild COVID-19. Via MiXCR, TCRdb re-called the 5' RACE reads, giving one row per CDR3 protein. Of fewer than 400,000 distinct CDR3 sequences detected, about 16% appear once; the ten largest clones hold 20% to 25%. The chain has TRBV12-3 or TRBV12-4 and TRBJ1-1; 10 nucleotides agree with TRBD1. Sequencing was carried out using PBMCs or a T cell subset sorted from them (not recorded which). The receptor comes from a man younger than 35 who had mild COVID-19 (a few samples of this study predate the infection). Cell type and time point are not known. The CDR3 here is CASSKTGGGTEAFF. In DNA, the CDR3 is TGTGCCAGCAGCAAGACAGGGGGCGGGACTGAAGCTTTCTTT.